This T cell receptor (beta chain) comes out of a study of blood T cells in healthy people across ages. Sample-barcoded 5' priming and a J-beta primer mix drove a second PCR of about 6 to 12 cycles. TCRdb processed the 5' RACE reads anew with MiXCR; each CDR3 protein has one entry. The sample includes hundreds of thousands of distinct CDR3 sequences, 55% to 75% of them seen just once. Sequenced: blood. The clonotype was recovered from a man aged 30 to 45 in good health.

The CDR3 DNA sequence: TGCGCCAGCAGCTTGGGGGTGTGGAGCAATGAGCAGTTCTTC. Its protein product is CASSLGVWSNEQFF. The V and J genes are TRBV5-1 and TRBJ2-1; the D is unclear. V lost 0 bases and J lost 6, with 10 bases in between. Germline assignment: CDR1 SGHRS and CDR2 YFSETQ. The CDR3 loop spans 14 amino acids. The whole variable domain, filled in from reference TRBV5-1 and TRBJ2-1, reads KAGVTQTPRYLIKTRGQQVTLSCSPISGHRSVSWYQQTPGQGLQFLFEYFSETQRNKGNFPGRFSGRQFSNSRSEMNVSTLELGDSALYLCASSLGVWSNEQFFGPGTRLTVL.